Listed below are T cell receptor beta chains from one sample, sequenced in a study of blood T cell repertoires in COVID-19. TCRdb's table, derived via immunoSEQ multiplex PCR, lists solely in-frame clones and lacks some. The sample holds some 220,000 clones, approximately 85% seen once. The sequencing sample was made of peripheral blood. The receptors here all came from a man aged 45-60 years with COVID-19, enrolled during active disease. The CDR3 runs from the conserved cysteine through the conserved F or W. Each record gives: J gene, clone size, V gene, D gene, CDR3 protein, CDR3 DNA. D genes are given only for firm matches. The listing skips clone size in some rows; elsewhere it reads once, few, many or a size class.

TRBJ2-2,once,TRBV4-3,-,CASSRYRDSNTGELFF,TGCGCCAGCAGCAGGTACCGGGACTCGAACACCGGGGAGCTGTTTTTT
TRBJ2-7,-,TRBV20-1,-,CSASPLSYEQYF,TGCAGTGCTAGTCCCCTGTCCTACGAGCAGTACTTC
TRBJ1-4,-,TRBV5-1,-,CASSLGGTGRTNEKLFF,TGCGCCAGCAGCTTGGGGGGAACAGGGAGAACTAATGAAAAACTGTTTTTT
TRBJ2-3,-,TRBV25-1,TRBD2,CASRVAGGGDTQYF,TGTGCCAGCAGGGTAGCGGGGGGCGGAGATACGCAGTATTTT
TRBJ2-7,-,TRBV6-2/TRBV6-3,TRBD2,CASSSPGLAGYYEQYF,TGTGCCAGCAGTTCCCCGGGACTAGCGGGGTACTACGAGCAGTACTTC
TRBJ2-1,-,TRBV11-3,-,CASSLEALSDEQFF,TGTGCCAGCAGCTTAGAAGCACTCTCCGATGAGCAGTTCTTC
TRBJ2-7,-,TRBV7-2,-,CASSLSPGAYEQYF,TGTGCCAGCAGCTTAAGCCCTGGAGCCTACGAGCAGTACTTC
TRBJ2-1,-,TRBV10-2,-,CASSRQTYNEQFF,TGCGCCAGCAGTAGACAAACCTACAATGAGCAGTTCTTC
TRBJ1-2,-,TRBV18,TRBD1,CASSPTGGANYGYTF,TGTGCCAGCTCACCGACAGGGGGCGCAAACTATGGCTACACCTTC
TRBJ1-2,-,TRBV5-4,-,CASSLDSRQGYGYTF,TGTGCCAGCAGCTTAGATTCTCGGCAGGGCTATGGCTACACCTTC
TRBJ2-3,-,TRBV27,-,CASSSRLGHTDTQYF,TGTGCCAGCAGTTCCCGTTTGGGACACACAGATACGCAGTATTTT
TRBJ1-6,-,TRBV9,-,CASRGVNSPLHF,TGTGCCAGCCGGGGGGTTAATTCACCCCTCCACTTT
TRBJ2-7,-,TRBV12-3/TRBV12-4,TRBD2,CASSGLAKNEQYF,TGTGCCAGCAGTGGACTAGCCAAGAACGAGCAGTACTTC
TRBJ1-3,-,TRBV5-1,-,CASSQSGLNSGNTIYF,TGCGCCAGCAGCCAATCGGGTCTAAACTCTGGAAACACCATATATTTT
TRBJ1-3,-,TRBV29-1,TRBD1,CSVEDGQGRDGNTIYF,TGCAGCGTTGAAGACGGACAGGGTCGGGATGGAAACACCATATATTTT